This TCR beta chain was found in a study of cytomegalovirus exposure and HLA in healthy donors. Findings of the study overall: Most sequenced TCRs were rare (though some public TCRs occurred in many donors). A missense DCLRE1C variant was associated with V- and J-gene trimming of TCR beta chains in a later analysis, and an independent cohort replicated the association.

The CDR3 contains 12 residues. V gave up 2 bases and J gave up 4 bases, with 7 bases separating them. The V gene's germline CDR1 is SGHNT and CDR2 YYREEE (reference sequence). It was with 60 Vbeta and 13 Jbeta primers that the PCR ran. Some clones are missing from TCRdb's copy, which holds only in-frame ones; the method was immunoSEQ multiplex PCR. Among roughly 190,000 clones listed, roughly 75% were seen once. Note on this clone: Its antigen is not identified.

This TCR came from a man aged 25 to 40 in good health and CMV-seropositive. Sequenced input: PBMCs. V usage is TRBV5-4 and J usage is TRBJ2-7, with D unclear. In DNA, the CDR3 is TGTGCCAGCAGCTTCCCTCCGTACGAGCAGTACTTC. It is translated as CASSFPPYEQYF.